The rows below give T cell receptor beta chains drawn from one sample of a study of beta chain features in type 1 diabetes. Profiled with immunoSEQ multiplex PCR; TCRdb holds only in-frame clones, not every one. The table lists 120,000 to 150,000 clones, about an eighth of them singletons. Specimen: central memory CD4+ T cells from blood. The receptors were gathered from a young man with type 1 diabetes. CDR3s include the opening cysteine and the closing phenylalanine or tryptophan. D genes are given only for firm matches.

V gene	J gene	D gene	CDR3 protein
TRBV7-9	TRBJ2-2	NA	CASSLEVLLGGELFF
TRBV30	TRBJ1-5	NA	CAWSVKGGNQPQHF
TRBV30	TRBJ2-7	TRBD1	CAAGTGGEGTYEQYF
TRBV18	TRBJ2-7	TRBD1	CASSQGTGGSNEQYF
TRBV11-1	TRBJ2-7	NA	CASSRQGLSSYEQYF
TRBV5-5	TRBJ1-4	NA	CASSRLQGSNEKLFF
TRBV30	TRBJ2-3	NA	CAWSVLRVDGTDTQYF
TRBV5-6	TRBJ2-5	TRBD1	CASSLEGAQETQYF
TRBV7-8	TRBJ1-5	NA	CASSPTGIYSNQPQHF
TRBV30	TRBJ1-1	NA	CAWSSGGGGEAFF
TRBV6-5	TRBJ1-1	NA	CASSRPGGTEAFF
TRBV28	TRBJ1-6	NA	CASSAQVGTRLHF
TRBV30	TRBJ1-3	NA	CAWSGRAGYSGNTIYF
TRBV19	TRBJ1-2	NA	CASSPGPREINYGYTF
TRBV21-1	TRBJ2-3	NA	CASSPGGRDTDTQYF
TRBV6-6	TRBJ2-1	TRBD2	CASSYLSGGANEQFF
TRBV25-1	TRBJ1-6	TRBD1	CASSGPGQGYSPLHF
TRBV6-1	TRBJ2-5	TRBD1	CASSGTGAAGETQYF
TRBV18	TRBJ2-5	TRBD1	CASSPPKTGEETQYF
TRBV2	TRBJ1-1	NA	CASRRGTYTEAFF
TRBV7-7	TRBJ2-1	TRBD2	CASSLAGLAGYNEQFF
TRBV7-9	TRBJ2-7	NA	CASSSLPGNYEQYF
TRBV6-6	TRBJ2-7	TRBD1	CATTGYLDEQYF
TRBV5-5	TRBJ1-2	NA	CASSAGDSRGYTF
TRBV7-9	TRBJ1-4	NA	CASSLSREKLFF
TRBV30	TRBJ2-7	TRBD1	CAWSLQGVYEQYF
TRBV7-9	TRBJ1-1	NA	CASSRRQATNTEAFF
TRBV11-1	TRBJ1-1	NA	CASSLAGVPNTEAFF
TRBV14	TRBJ2-1	NA	CASSQPGLGHKQFF
TRBV19	TRBJ2-3	NA	CASRAGSITDTQYF
TRBV4-1	TRBJ2-1	TRBD1	CASSQQGAGEQFF
TRBV6-5	TRBJ2-1	NA	CASSPGVNEQFF
TRBV4-1	TRBJ2-4	TRBD2	CASSQEIGASGLAKNIQYF
TRBV7-2	TRBJ2-5	NA	CASSRRAGVETQYF
TRBV28	TRBJ2-3	TRBD2	CASSWGGPTDTQYF
TRBV30	TRBJ2-2	NA	CAWSVTQVSNTGELFF
TRBV4-2	TRBJ1-6	TRBD1	CASSQGQGENSPLHF
TRBV30	TRBJ1-4	NA	CAWSRSGLDEKLFF
TRBV4-2	TRBJ2-7	TRBD2	CASSQDSSGPYEQYF
TRBV6-5	TRBJ1-4	NA	CASSTSYATNEKLFF
TRBV7-9	TRBJ2-6	NA	CASSSQSSGANVLTF
TRBV18	TRBJ1-1	TRBD1	CASSPSQGPMNTEAFF
TRBV19	TRBJ1-1	TRBD1	CASSDRMNTEAFF
TRBV5-1	TRBJ1-1	NA	CASSLMGGVEAFF
TRBV28	TRBJ1-2	TRBD1	CASSPGTGYGYTF
TRBV4-2	TRBJ2-5	TRBD2	CASSQGRDELAGETQYF
TRBV7-6	TRBJ2-1	NA	CASSLGTYNEQFF
TRBV30	TRBJ2-3	NA	CAGESKGTDTQYF